A selection of T cell receptor beta chains follows, all from one sample in a study of T cells in Graves' hyperthyroidism and ophthalmopathy. MiXCR, run by TCRdb on the multiplex PCR reads, gives a single entry per CDR3 protein. The top ten clones hold roughly 44% of a sample with hundreds of thousands of distinct CDR3 sequences, about 20% of them seen once. The sample consisted of blood. Receptors were obtained from a man aged 40-49 years with Graves' ophthalmopathy. Both conserved end residues are part of each CDR3. The order of the fields is CDR3 protein, CDR3 DNA, D gene, J gene, V gene, clone size. D genes are given only for firm matches. Expanded clones are given a class, and other clones once, few, many or no size at all.

CASSEGTDSTDTQYF	TGTGCCAGCAGTGAGGGGACTGACAGCACAGATACGCAGTATTTT	-	TRBJ2-3	TRBV2	many
CASSTSRRGPSRRTDTQYF	TGTGCCAGCAGTACCTCCCGCAGGGGGCCGTCTAGGCGCACAGATACGCAGTATTTT	TRBD1	TRBJ2-3	TRBV2	many
CASSVVGGAQETQYF	TGTGCCAGCAGCGTAGTGGGCGGGGCACAAGAGACCCAGTACTTC	-	TRBJ2-5	TRBV9	few
CASAQGVQETQYF	TGCGCCAGCGCACAGGGGGTACAAGAGACCCAGTACTTC	TRBD1	TRBJ2-5	TRBV4-1	many
CASSPGGDRHNYGYTF	TGTGCCAGCAGCCCAGGGGGCGACAGGCATAACTATGGCTACACCTTC	TRBD1	TRBJ1-2	TRBV7-8	-
CASSVAGNYEQYF	TGTGCCAGCAGCGTAGCTGGCAACTACGAGCAGTACTTC	-	TRBJ2-7	TRBV9	few
CSARTGVSNTGELFF	TGCAGTGCTAGGACAGGGGTTTCGAACACCGGGGAGCTGTTTTTT	TRBD1	TRBJ2-2	TRBV20-1	-
CSGSLPGHRGYTF	TGCAGCGGAAGTCTTCCGGGACACCGGGGCTACACCTTC	-	TRBJ1-2	TRBV29-1	-
CASSLNWLGTNEQFF	TGTGCCAGCAGCTTAAACTGGTTAGGGACCAATGAGCAGTTCTTC	-	TRBJ2-1	TRBV7-6	many
CASTTFTGNQPQHF	TGTGCCAGCACCACTTTTACAGGCAATCAGCCCCAGCATTTT	-	TRBJ1-5	TRBV6-1	-
CASSDLQPTTNEKLFF	TGTGCCAGCAGTGATCTCCAACCGACAACTAATGAAAAACTGTTTTTT	-	TRBJ1-4	TRBV2	few
CASSHWLGGSHAEAFF	TGTGCCAGCAGCCATTGGCTTGGGGGAAGTCATGCTGAAGCTTTCTTT	-	TRBJ1-1	TRBV3-1	many
CASSLEGQGYNEQFF	TGTGCCAGCAGCTTGGAGGGACAGGGCTACAATGAGCAGTTCTTC	TRBD1	TRBJ2-1	TRBV5-8	-
CASSLVTNYGYTF	TGCGCCAGCAGCTTGGTAACTAACTATGGCTACACCTTC	-	TRBJ1-2	TRBV5-1	-
CASSLVGADRQYF	TGTGCCAGCAGCTTAGTCGGAGCGGACAGGCAGTACTTC	-	TRBJ2-7	TRBV7-6	many
CASSLIGSNQPQHF	TGTGCCAGCAGCCTAATCGGGTCCAATCAGCCCCAGCATTTT	-	TRBJ1-5	TRBV28	-
CASSYSTRGRGTEAFF	TGTGCCAGCAGTTACTCGACCAGGGGGCGGGGGACTGAAGCTTTCTTT	TRBD1	TRBJ1-1	TRBV6-5	-
CASSHRRRLAGGFGELFF	TGTGCCAGCAGTCACCGACGACGACTAGCGGGAGGTTTCGGGGAGCTGTTTTTT	TRBD2	TRBJ2-2	TRBV28	many
CASSTGTLPNEQYF	TGTGCCAGCAGTACCGGGACACTCCCCAACGAGCAGTACTTC	-	TRBJ2-7	TRBV2	many
CASSLTGAKNIQYF	TGTGCCAGCAGCTTGACGGGGGCCAAAAACATTCAGTACTTC	-	TRBJ2-4	TRBV5-4	-
CASSTSGATLYNEQFF	TGTGCCAGCTCGACTAGCGGCGCTACCCTCTACAATGAGCAGTTCTTC	TRBD2	TRBJ2-1	TRBV18	many
CASSDRVPYTDTQYF	TGTGCCAGCAGTGATCGGGTTCCTTACACAGATACGCAGTATTTT	-	TRBJ2-3	TRBV2	many
CASSLDTDVYNEQFF	TGTGCCAGCAGCTTAGATACCGATGTCTACAATGAGCAGTTCTTC	-	TRBJ2-1	TRBV7-8	many
CASSHPGQHYEQYF	TGTGCCAGCAGCCACCCGGGACAGCACTACGAGCAGTACTTC	TRBD1	TRBJ2-7	TRBV14	-
CASSHYYTAGIGNTEAFF	TGTGCCAGCAGTCACTACTATACTGCAGGGATAGGGAACACTGAAGCTTTCTTT	-	TRBJ1-1	TRBV11-2	many
CASSHIPNSEQYF	TGTGCCAGCAGTCATATCCCCAATTCGGAGCAGTACTTC	-	TRBJ2-7	TRBV27	many
CATSDSSGANQPQHF	TGTGCCACCAGTGACTCCTCAGGGGCAAACCAGCCCCAGCATTTT	-	TRBJ1-5	TRBV24-1	-
CASKANLNQPQHF	TGTGCCAGCAAAGCCAACCTCAATCAGCCCCAGCATTTT	-	TRBJ1-5	TRBV6-1	few
CASSYSQVTGELFF	TGTGCCAGCAGCTACTCGCAGGTCACCGGGGAGCTGTTTTTT	-	TRBJ2-2	TRBV7-9	many
CASNPGVEQPQHF	TGTGCCAGCAACCCCGGGGTAGAGCAGCCCCAGCATTTT	-	TRBJ1-5	TRBV12-3/TRBV12-4	few
CASSSARYETQYF	TGCGCCAGCAGCTCCGCACGGTACGAGACCCAGTACTTC	-	TRBJ2-5	TRBV5-1	many
CASSLGDLRGNEQFF	TGCGCCAGCAGCTTGGGAGATCTTCGCGGTAATGAGCAGTTCTTC	-	TRBJ2-1	TRBV5-1	few
CASSQGSRVGDAGYNEQFF	TGTGCCAGCAGCCAAGGTAGTCGGGTCGGGGACGCAGGCTACAATGAGCAGTTCTTC	-	TRBJ2-1	TRBV4-2	-
CASSLAGFSETQYF	TGCGCCAGCAGCCTAGCGGGGTTTTCAGAGACCCAGTACTTC	TRBD2	TRBJ2-5	TRBV5-1	-
CASGDRPGNTIYF	TGTGCCAGCGGGGACAGGCCTGGAAACACCATATATTTT	TRBD1	TRBJ1-3	TRBV3-1	few
CASSLGLAGNQETQYF	TGCGCCAGCAGCTTGGGACTAGCGGGCAATCAAGAGACCCAGTACTTC	TRBD2	TRBJ2-5	TRBV5-1	few
CSASGGGTDTQYF	TGCAGTGCTAGCGGGGGGGGCACAGATACGCAGTATTTT	TRBD2	TRBJ2-3	TRBV20-1	many
CASSGQGLTPYEQYF	TGTGCCAGCAGTGGACAGGGCCTTACCCCTTACGAGCAGTACTTC	TRBD1	TRBJ2-7	TRBV28	many
CASSLLGGRIPKAFF	TGTGCCAGCAGTTTACTTGGGGGCCGCATACCTAAAGCTTTCTTT	-	TRBJ1-1	TRBV12-3/TRBV12-4	-
CASSFTGTGGTEAFF	TGCGCCAGCAGCTTCACCGGGACAGGGGGCACTGAAGCTTTCTTT	TRBD1	TRBJ1-1	TRBV5-1	many
CASSLSPYQETQYF	TGTGCCAGCAGTTTATCTCCCTACCAAGAGACCCAGTACTTC	-	TRBJ2-5	TRBV27	many
CAWRRDRDTEAFF	TGTGCCTGGCGGAGAGACAGGGACACTGAAGCTTTCTTT	TRBD1	TRBJ1-1	TRBV30	many
CASSWTSGIYNEQFF	TGTGCCAGCAGCTGGACTAGCGGGATCTACAATGAGCAGTTCTTC	TRBD2	TRBJ2-1	TRBV7-2	many
CASSFLGSPTDTQYF	TGTGCCAGCAGCTTCCTCGGCAGCCCCACAGATACGCAGTATTTT	-	TRBJ2-3	TRBV7-8	many
CSGEGLSSYNEQFF	TGCAGTGGGGAGGGCTTGAGCTCCTACAATGAGCAGTTCTTC	TRBD2	TRBJ2-1	TRBV20-1	few
CASSPHGGTEAFF	TGTGCCAGCAGCCCGCATGGGGGCACTGAAGCTTTCTTT	-	TRBJ1-1	TRBV3-1	many
CASSPGTGGTYEQYF	TGCGCCAGCAGCCCAGGGACAGGGGGCACCTACGAGCAGTACTTC	TRBD1	TRBJ2-7	TRBV4-3	few
CASSHPGGKNEQPQHF	TGTGCCAGCAGCCACCCCGGAGGGAAGAATGAACAGCCCCAGCATTTT	-	TRBJ1-5	TRBV6-1	-
CATSRDYGGLRDLRYNEQFF	TGTGCCACCAGCAGAGATTACGGCGGTCTCCGGGACTTACGCTACAATGAGCAGTTCTTC	-	TRBJ2-1	TRBV15	few
CAISGGTSGQETQYF	TGTGCCATCAGTGGGGGGACTAGCGGACAAGAGACCCAGTACTTC	TRBD2	TRBJ2-5	TRBV10-3	-
CASSSPTSFYEQYF	TGTGCCAGCAGTTCCCCGACAAGCTTCTACGAGCAGTACTTC	-	TRBJ2-7	TRBV5-8	few
CASSFRQGRNTGELFF	TGTGCCAGCAGTTTCCGACAGGGTCGTAACACCGGGGAGCTGTTTTTT	TRBD1	TRBJ2-2	TRBV6-1	many
CASSPTGGGNTIYF	TGTGCCAGCAGTCCCACAGGGGGAGGAAACACCATATATTTT	TRBD1	TRBJ1-3	TRBV12-3/TRBV12-4	many
CASSVLAYNEQFF	TGTGCCAGCAGTGTATTAGCCTACAATGAGCAGTTCTTC	-	TRBJ2-1	TRBV2	-
CASSWGVGTGELFF	TGTGCCAGCAGTTGGGGGGTTGGGACCGGGGAGCTGTTTTTT	-	TRBJ2-2	TRBV28	-
CASSQASRPGIGAFF	TGCGCCAGCAGCCAGGCTTCCCGGCCCGGAATTGGAGCTTTCTTT	-	TRBJ1-1	TRBV4-1	-
CSAPRHDLAKNIQYF	TGCAGTGCTCCTAGACACGATCTAGCCAAAAACATTCAGTACTTC	-	TRBJ2-4	TRBV20-1	many
CAWSAGDSTDTQYF	TGTGCCTGGAGTGCGGGGGATAGCACAGATACGCAGTATTTT	-	TRBJ2-3	TRBV30	many
CASSTPVLTDTQYF	TGTGCCAGCAGTACTCCCGTACTCACAGATACGCAGTATTTT	-	TRBJ2-3	TRBV6-5	-